These 15 T cell receptor beta chains originate from one sample sequenced in a study of CD8 T cells in ankylosing spondylitis. TCRdb reprocessed the 5' RACE reads via MiXCR and lists one record per CDR3 protein. The table has about 500,000 distinct CDR3 sequences, approximately 5% seen once. Study-wide points: Characteristic, it appeared, of ankylosing spondylitis blood was a TCR beta motif of several highly homologous variants.

These receptors are not linked to any known antigen. Sequenced material: blood, either unsorted or a sorted T cell fraction (not recorded which). The receptors shown here come from a male donor with ankylosing spondylitis.

The chain uses TRBV27 and TRBJ2-7; 7 bases align to TRBD2. Germline-derived CDR1 and CDR2 are MNHEY and SMNVEV (reference sequence). The CDR3 covers 14 residues. Trimming cost V 2 bases and J 3 bases; bases outside gene matches: 4. In DNA, the CDR3 is TGTGCCAGCAGTTTAATTGGGGGGGTCTACGAGCAGTACTTC. This encodes CASSLIGGVYEQYF.

This clonotype has ten or more counts. This sequence joins TRBV7-9 and TRBJ1-2, with 7 bases matching TRBD1. This CDR3 region has 13 residues. After removal of 5 bases from V and 6 bases from J, the junction contained 6 bases not matched to a gene. Germline CDR1 SEHNR, CDR2 FQNEAQ (reference sequence). CDR3 sequence (DNA): TGTGCCAGCAGCCCAGGGGGACGTGATGGCTACACCTTC. This translates into CASSPGGRDGYTF. The full variable domain, with the rest looked up from reference TRBV7-9 and TRBJ1-2, is DTGVSQNPRHKITKRGQNVTFRCDPISEHNRLYWYRQTLGQGPEFLTYFQNEAQLEKSRLLSDRFSAERPKGSFSTLEIQRTEQGDSAMYLCASSPGGRDGYTFGSGTRLTVV.

In its sample, this clonotype was seen many times. This chain connects TRBV29-1 to TRBJ1-3; D not certain. Germline CDR1 is SQVTM and CDR2 is ANQGSEA. The ends were cut back, 5 bases at V and 0 bases at J, with 11 bases in the middle. This CDR3 is built from 14 residues. The DNA of the CDR3 is TGCAGCGTTAGTCCGGAGAGCTCTGGAAACACCATATATTTT. Protein product: CSVSPESSGNTIYF.

This clonotype came up many times. The chain employs TRBV28 and TRBJ1-1; D is unresolved. Germline V lookup: CDR1 MDHEN, CDR2 SYDVKM. CDR3 length: 13 amino acids. The ends were cut back, 7 bases at V and 1 base at J, with 10 bases in the middle. CDR3 protein: CASKDRTNTEAFF. The CDR3 DNA reads TGTGCCAGCAAAGATCGAACGAACACTGAAGCTTTCTTT.

This clonotype has at least ten counts. The V call is TRBV4-3, the J call TRBJ1-6; 8 bases map to TRBD1. The ends lost 2 bases at V and 9 bases at J; junction bases unmatched: 15. CDR1 and CDR2 from the germline V gene are LGHNA and YSLEER. The length of the CDR3 is 18 residues. The CDR3 nucleotides are TGCGCCAGCAGCCAACAAATAATGGACAGGGATTCTCTTTCACCCCTCCACTTT. Protein sequence: CASSQQIMDRDSLSPLHF.

This clonotype appeared many times. The gene calls are TRBV7-9 and TRBJ2-5; possible D gene TRBD1, 5 bases. The CDR3 is made up of 16 amino acids. Germline-derived CDR1 and CDR2 are SEHNR and FQNEAQ (reference sequence). V lost 5 bases and J 3 bases, leaving 19 bases between the germline ends. CDR3 bases: TGTGCCAGCAGCCCACGTCCCGGGCAGGGAAAAGAGACCCAGTACTTC. Translating gives CASSPRPGQGKETQYF. The full variable domain, completed using reference TRBV7-9 and TRBJ2-5, is DTGVSQNPRHKITKRGQNVTFRCDPISEHNRLYWYRQTLGQGPEFLTYFQNEAQLEKSRLLSDRFSAERPKGSFSTLEIQRTEQGDSAMYLCASSPRPGQGKETQYFGPGTRLLVL.

This clonotype was seen ten or more times. The V and J genes are TRBV20-1 and TRBJ1-5; TRBD1 might be the D (5 bases). Trimming removed 6 bases from V and 1 base from J, with 10 bases in between. This CDR3 has 13 residues. CDR1 is DFQATT and CDR2 is SNEGSKA in the germline V gene (reference sequence). The CDR3, as DNA: TGCAGTGCCAACAGGAAAAGCAATCAGCCCCAGCATTTT. Translated: CSANRKSNQPQHF.

This clonotype was recorded many times. The rearrangement links TRBV20-1 to TRBJ2-5; D may be TRBD2 (5 bases). V lost 0 bases, J lost 2 bases, and 10 bases lay in between. This CDR3 has 14 amino acids. The germline CDR1 and CDR2 sequences are DFQATT and SNEGSKA (reference sequence). Here the CDR3 DNA reads TGCAGTGCTAGAGATGGCCGGGATCAAGAGACCCAGTACTTC. Translating gives CSARDGRDQETQYF.

This clonotype was detected only a few times. The genes are TRBV6-1 and TRBJ2-3; 7 nucleotides line up with TRBD2. Germline V gene sequence: CDR1 MNHNS, CDR2 SASEGT. The CDR3 loop spans 15 amino acids. With 10 bases clipped from V and 4 bases from J, the junction kept 14 bases outside the gene matches. The CDR3 loop is CATNPGGSVADTQYF. DNA of the CDR3: TGTGCCACAAACCCAGGCGGGAGCGTCGCAGATACGCAGTATTTT.

Many counts were recorded for this clonotype. V gene TRBV20-1 combines with J gene TRBJ2-5, with D perhaps TRBD1 (7 bases). CDR1 and CDR2 (germline): DFQATT, SNEGSKA (reference sequence). The CDR3 covers 15 residues. Between the trimmed V and J ends, which lost 0 bases and 2 bases, there was a span of 13 bases. The CDR3 reads CSARDLRGRQETQYF. The CDR3 DNA sequence: TGCAGTGCTAGAGACCTCAGGGGGAGGCAAGAGACCCAGTACTTC.

This clonotype was counted a few times. The genes are TRBV4-2 and TRBJ2-7, with D possibly being TRBD1 (6 bases). This CDR3 has 18 residues. The V gene lost 0 bases and the J gene lost 4 bases, with 22 bases spanning the gap. CDR1 and CDR2 from the germline V gene are LGHNA and YNFKEQ. CDR3 loop: CASSQDYRDTARIYEQYF. CDR3 DNA sequence: TGTGCCAGCAGCCAAGACTACCGGGACACCGCTCGGATTTACGAGCAGTACTTC.

The chain employs TRBV4-3 and TRBJ2-1; D is undetermined. The V gene lost 3 bases and the J gene lost 4 bases, with 16 bases spanning the gap. The germline V gene has CDR1 LGHNA and CDR2 YSLEER. The CDR3 contains 16 residues. In DNA form, the CDR3 reads TGCGCCAGCAGCCAGGGCTCCCCTACCTTTTACAATGAGCAGTTCTTC. This encodes CASSQGSPTFYNEQFF.

This clonotype was seen at least ten times. This rearrangement joins TRBV12-3 or TRBV12-4 to TRBJ1-5, with 9 bases that match TRBD1. This CDR3 has 16 amino acids. Germline trimming cut 6 bases from V and 2 bases from J; bases unmatched to any gene: 8. The DNA of the CDR3 is TGTGCCAGCAGGGGACAGGGAGGGGTTGGCAATCAGCCCCAGCATTTT. Encoded protein: CASRGQGGVGNQPQHF.

This clonotype was picked up many times. The chain joins TRBV12-3 or TRBV12-4 to TRBJ1-3; D may be TRBD1 (6 bases). Deletions cut 10 bases from V and 0 bases from J, with 16 bases between. This CDR3 has 15 amino acids. CDR3 residues: CANREGPYSGNTIYF. The CDR3 region has the DNA TGTGCCAACAGGGAGGGGCCGTACTCTGGAAACACCATATATTTT.

There are many counts of this clonotype. This chain uses TRBV12-3 or TRBV12-4 with TRBJ1-3, with a weak D call TRBD1 (6 bases). Trimming removed 5 bases at V and 2 bases at J, with 10 bases between. CDR3 length: 14 residues. DNA of the CDR3: TGTGCCAGCAGTGTACAGGGAACTGGAAACACCATATATTTT. This translates into CASSVQGTGNTIYF.